A selection of T cell receptor beta chains follows, all from one sample in a study of blood T cell repertoires in COVID-19. Data came from immunoSEQ multiplex PCR; TCRdb stores just in-frame clones and leaves some out. There are approximately 210,000 clones in the sample; 82% occur only once, and under 3.5% lies in the top ten. Input material: PBMCs or T cells enriched from blood (not recorded which). The receptors were gathered from a woman aged 55-70 years who had recovered from COVID-19. Both conserved end residues are part of each CDR3. The D gene is left open where the match is weak. Part of the rows lack a size; the others show once, few, many or a class for expanded clones.

>NA|TRBD1|TRBJ1-1|TRBV6-5
CASSKTGQGGTEAFF
TGTGCCAGCAGTAAAACCGGACAGGGAGGCACTGAAGCTTTCTTT
>NA|TRBD1|TRBJ1-1|TRBV29-1
CSVWDSYTGAFF
TGCAGCGTTTGGGACAGTTACACTGGAGCTTTCTTT
>NA|NA|TRBJ2-5|TRBV5-4
CASSIGTFDKETQYF
TGTGCCAGCAGCATTGGGACTTTTGACAAAGAGACCCAGTACTTC
>NA|TRBD1|TRBJ1-6|TRBV2
CASSKGQGNNSPLHF
TGTGCCAGCAGTAAGGGACAGGGGAATAATTCACCCCTCCACTTT
>once|NA|TRBJ2-2|TRBV2
CASSRDYTGELFF
TGTGCCAGCAGTCGAGACTACACCGGGGAGCTGTTTTTT
>once|TRBD1|TRBJ1-2|TRBV6-4
CASSGDRESDGYTF
TGTGCCAGCAGCGGGGACAGGGAATCGGATGGCTACACCTTC
>few|TRBD1|TRBJ2-7|TRBV29-1
CSVDDGTGREQYF
TGCAGCGTTGATGACGGGACAGGGCGGGAGCAGTACTTC
>NA|NA|TRBJ1-1|TRBV10-3
CAISETLQANTEAFF
TGTGCCATCAGTGAGACCCTGCAGGCGAACACTGAAGCTTTCTTT
>NA|TRBD2|TRBJ2-3|TRBV5-1
CASSLVVLAGGLTDTQYF
TGCGCCAGCAGCTTGGTCGTACTAGCGGGAGGCCTCACAGATACGCAGTATTTT
>NA|NA|TRBJ1-5|TRBV19
CASSPRTDYSNQPQHF
TGTGCCAGTAGTCCTCGGACAGATTATAGCAATCAGCCCCAGCATTTT
>NA|TRBD1|TRBJ1-5|TRBV19
CASRLGQEVGQPQHF
TGTGCCAGTAGACTAGGACAGGAAGTAGGTCAGCCCCAGCATTTT
>NA|TRBD1|TRBJ1-2|TRBV27
CASSSGDRINGYTF
TGTGCCAGCAGTTCCGGGGACAGAATTAATGGCTACACCTTC
>NA|NA|TRBJ2-3|TRBV14
CASSQGLDTQYF
TGTGCCAGCAGCCAAGGACTAGATACGCAGTATTTT
>NA|TRBD2|TRBJ2-5|TRBV6-5
CASSTSTGGETQYF
TGTGCCAGCAGTACCTCGACGGGAGGGGAGACCCAGTACTTC